These 5 T cell receptor beta chains originate from one sample sequenced in a study of cytomegalovirus exposure and HLA in healthy donors. Both 60 Vbeta primers and 13 Jbeta primers went into the PCR. The repertoire was sequenced with immunoSEQ multiplex PCR; TCRdb's copy has only in-frame clones and lacks some. Among 100,000 to 150,000 clones listed, 76% were seen once. Sequences were obtained from PBMCs. These receptors were collected from a man in his fifties in good health and CMV-seronegative.

The chain employs TRBV11-2 and TRBJ1-6, with 9 bases lining up with TRBD1. J was trimmed by 8 bases and V by 6 bases; bases with no gene match: 5. The CDR3 extends over 14 amino acids. CDR1 SGHAT and CDR2 FQNNGV come from the germline V gene. The CDR3 region is CASRETGGDSPLHF. CDR3 sequence (DNA): TGTGCCAGCAGGGAAACAGGGGGCGATTCACCCCTCCACTTT.

The rearrangement joins TRBV19 to TRBJ1-1; the D is unclear. The CDR3 runs to 16 residues. Germline V lookup: CDR1 LNHDA, CDR2 SQIVND (reference sequence). The V end lost 1 base, the J end lost 0 bases, and 12 bases lay between the germline ends. Written as DNA, the CDR3 is TGTGCCAGTAGTATAGGAATAGGCGGTTTGAACACTGAAGCTTTCTTT. Its protein product is CASSIGIGGLNTEAFF.

This chain uses TRBV5-4 with TRBJ2-1, with a weak D call TRBD2 (5 bases). The CDR3 totals 12 residues. V dropped 4 bases and J dropped 7 bases, with 9 bases sitting between them. Germline loops: CDR1 SGHNT, CDR2 YYREEE (reference sequence). The CDR3 nucleotides are TGTGCCAGCAGCCGAGAGGGAAATGAGCAGTTCTTC. As protein: CASSREGNEQFF. The full variable domain, in which reference TRBV5-4 and TRBJ2-1 provide the parts outside the CDR3, is ETGVTQSPTHLIKTRGQQVTLRCSSQSGHNTVSWYQQALGQGPQFIFQYYREEENGRGNFPPRFSGLQFPNYSSELNVNALELDDSALYLCASSREGNEQFFGPGTRLTVL.

This clone was counted a few times. This chain connects TRBV2 to TRBJ2-7; D may be TRBD2 (6 bases). Germline V gene lookup returns CDR1 SNHLY and CDR2 FYNNEI. V lost 7 bases and J 13 bases, leaving 29 bases between the germline ends. The CDR3 loop spans 15 amino acids. In nucleotides, the CDR3 is TGTGCCAGCACCGGGGGTGGAGGGTTCCGCCATAACACCTACGTC. Translating it yields CASTGGGGFRHNTYV.

The rearrangement uses TRBV2 and TRBJ1-3; TRBD1 matches at 9 bases. The CDR3 consists of 16 residues. Germline CDR1 reads SNHLY; CDR2 reads FYNNEI. V trimming: 5 bases; J trimming: 1 base; junction bases outside the gene matches: 6. Here the CDR3 DNA reads TGTGCCAGCAGTTTTGAACAGGGGGCTTCTGGAAACACCATATATTTT. It is translated as CASSFEQGASGNTIYF.